A single sample gave rise to the 15 T cell receptor beta chains below, sequenced in a study of vaccination effects on CD4 cells after COVID-19. These TCRs' antigens remain unknown. On day 10 of culture, CD4+ T cells were separated out. Assay used: immunoSEQ multiplex PCR; TCRdb lists only in-frame clones, some missing. The data hold tens of thousands of clones, with around 67% observed a single time. Sequencing was performed on CD4+ T cells from PBMCs cultured without peptide, taken before COVID-19 vaccination. The source of these receptors is a human donor who received a COVID-19 vaccine.

V is TRBV10-1 and J is TRBJ1-1, with TRBD1 identical over 7 bases. From germline, CDR1 is WNHNN and CDR2 SYGVQD (reference sequence). The length of the CDR3 is 18 residues. J lost 5 bases, V lost 4 bases, and 19 bases had no gene match. The CDR3 region has the DNA TGCGCCAGCAGTGGCGCCGGGAGACAGGGCCCCTCCGGGACTGAAGCTTTCTTT. It is translated as CASSGAGRQGPSGTEAFF.

The J gene is TRBJ1-1, the V gene TRBV19; possible D gene TRBD1, 6 bases. Deletions cut 5 bases from V and 2 bases from J, with 18 bases between. The CDR3 runs 16 residues. The V gene's germline CDR1 is LNHDA and CDR2 SQIVND (reference sequence). CDR3: CASSGTPGHINTEAFF. CDR3 nucleotides: TGTGCCAGTAGTGGAACACCGGGACACATTAACACTGAAGCTTTCTTT.

This chain joins TRBV6-6 and TRBJ2-1, with D perhaps TRBD1 (6 bases). The CDR3 is 12 residues long. The germline CDR1 and CDR2 sequences are MNHNY and SVGAGI (reference sequence). Trimming cost V 6 bases and J 9 bases, with 12 bases left between them. CDR3 residues: CASSMTRGEQFF. The CDR3 bases are TGTGCCAGCAGCATGACCAGGGGTGAGCAGTTCTTC.

The J gene is TRBJ1-3, the V gene TRBV30; the D is unclear. Germline V CDR1 and CDR2: GTSNPN, SVGIG (reference sequence). This CDR3 region has 14 residues. V gave up 5 bases and J gave up 0 bases, with 11 bases separating them. The CDR3 sequence: CAWAPGFSGNTIYF. The CDR3 DNA follows: TGTGCCTGGGCCCCGGGGTTCTCTGGAAACACCATATATTTT.

This clone was counted a few times. The genes are TRBV4-1 and TRBJ2-6; TRBD2 might be the D (5 bases). CDR1 is MGHRA and CDR2 is YSYEKL in the germline V gene. V gave up 1 base and J gave up 6 bases, with 10 bases separating them. This CDR3 has 15 amino acids. CDR3 DNA: TGCGCCAGCAGCCAAGCCCCCGGGGAGGCCAACGTCCTGACTTTC. It is translated as CASSQAPGEANVLTF.

The chain couples TRBV5-4 to TRBJ2-7; D might be TRBD1 or TRBD2, each matching 7 bases. CDR1 SGHNT and CDR2 YYREEE come from the germline V gene (reference sequence). There are 14 residues in the CDR3. Trimming shortened V by 2 bases and J by 5 bases, and 14 bases separated the two germline ends. In DNA form, the CDR3 reads TGTGCCAGCAGCTTACGCAGGGGGGGGGACGAGCAGTACTTC. Its protein product is CASSLRRGGDEQYF. Full variable domain (missing parts from reference TRBV5-4 and TRBJ2-7): ETGVTQSPTHLIKTRGQQVTLRCSSQSGHNTVSWYQQALGQGPQFIFQYYREEENGRGNFPPRFSGLQFPNYSSELNVNALELDDSALYLCASSLRRGGDEQYFGPGTRLTVT.

The V call is TRBV11-1, the J call TRBJ2-7; TRBD2 matches at 12 bases. Germline V gene data show CDR1 as SGHAT and CDR2 as FQDESV (reference sequence). The junction had 1 base not matched to a gene; V was cut back by 0 bases and J by 1 base. The CDR3 loop spans 16 amino acids. CDR3 nucleotide sequence: TGTGCCAGCAGCTTAGCCGGACTAGCGGGGTCCTACGAGCAGTACTTC. This sequence encodes CASSLAGLAGSYEQYF.

The chain uses TRBV5-4 and TRBJ1-2; the D is unclear. CDR1 and CDR2 from the germline V gene are SGHNT and YYREEE (reference sequence). V dropped 1 base and J dropped 2 bases, with 15 bases sitting between them. The CDR3 has 16 amino acids. Written as DNA, the CDR3 is TGTGCCAGCAGCTTGCTCAGTGGGAGTTTAAACTATGGCTACACCTTC. Protein product: CASSLLSGSLNYGYTF.

This clone was seen only a few times. The chain combines TRBV4-1 with TRBJ1-6; no reliable D call. Trimming stripped 1 base from V and 6 bases from J, with 7 bases between. The CDR3 contains 14 residues. Germline loops: CDR1 MGHRA, CDR2 YSYEKL. DNA of the CDR3: TGCGCCAGCAGCCAAGGGTATTCTAATTCACCCCTCCACTTT. It yields the protein CASSQGYSNSPLHF.

V is TRBV7-9 and J is TRBJ1-1; no definite D call. Trimming took 4 bases from V and 0 from J, leaving 18 bases between them. The CDR3 extends over 17 amino acids. The germline V gene encodes CDR1 SEHNR and CDR2 FQNEAQ (reference sequence). In DNA, the CDR3 is TGTGCCAGCAGCTCCCCTAAGGAGTTCCTTCTGAACACTGAAGCTTTCTTT. Translated: CASSSPKEFLLNTEAFF.

The gene calls are TRBV25-1 and TRBJ1-2; D remains ambiguous. This CDR3 is 11 amino acids long. The germline gives CDR1 MGHDK, CDR2 SYGVNS. Trimming stripped 4 bases from V and 0 bases from J, with 0 bases between. In nucleotides, the CDR3 is TGTGCCAGCAGTGCTAACTATGGCTACACCTTC. Protein product: CASSANYGYTF.

The chain uses TRBV7-2 and TRBJ2-3; 7 bases align to TRBD2. V was pared by 5 bases and J by 4 bases, with 9 bases of the junction left unmatched. CDR1 and CDR2 from the germline V gene are SGHTA and FQGNSA. This CDR3 region has 15 residues. The CDR3 DNA follows: TGTGCCAGCAGCCTGAGCGGGGTCGGACCAGATACGCAGTATTTT. This translates into CASSLSGVGPDTQYF.

This clone was picked up a small number of times. This sequence joins TRBV2 and TRBJ1-5, with TRBD1 matching 8 bases. The V gene end was trimmed by 7 bases and the J gene end by 2 bases; junction bases not matched to a gene: 4. CDR1 SNHLY and CDR2 FYNNEI come from the germline V gene. The CDR3 has 14 amino acids. The CDR3 DNA reads as TGTGCCAGCACAGGGGGCGCGGGCAATCAGCCCCAGCATTTT. This translates into CASTGGAGNQPQHF.

This clone was seen more than once but under ten times. The rearrangement uses TRBV4-1 and TRBJ1-2, with TRBD1 identical over 8 bases. V trimming: 6 bases; J trimming: 3 bases; junction bases outside the gene matches: 9. This CDR3 has 15 amino acids. Germline CDR1 is MGHRA and CDR2 is YSYEKL. The DNA of the CDR3 is TGCGCCAGCAGTCTGGACAGGGTGGGCGACTATGGCTACACCTTC. Its translation: CASSLDRVGDYGYTF.

The V and J genes are TRBV18 and TRBJ2-5; a possible D gene is TRBD2 (5 bases). V lost 3 bases, J lost 5 bases, and 10 bases lay in between. The CDR3 covers 13 residues. Germline assignment: CDR1 KGHSH and CDR2 LQKENI. CDR3 bases: TGTGCCAGCTCACCCGGGGTCCCCGAGACCCAGTACTTC. Its translation: CASSPGVPETQYF.